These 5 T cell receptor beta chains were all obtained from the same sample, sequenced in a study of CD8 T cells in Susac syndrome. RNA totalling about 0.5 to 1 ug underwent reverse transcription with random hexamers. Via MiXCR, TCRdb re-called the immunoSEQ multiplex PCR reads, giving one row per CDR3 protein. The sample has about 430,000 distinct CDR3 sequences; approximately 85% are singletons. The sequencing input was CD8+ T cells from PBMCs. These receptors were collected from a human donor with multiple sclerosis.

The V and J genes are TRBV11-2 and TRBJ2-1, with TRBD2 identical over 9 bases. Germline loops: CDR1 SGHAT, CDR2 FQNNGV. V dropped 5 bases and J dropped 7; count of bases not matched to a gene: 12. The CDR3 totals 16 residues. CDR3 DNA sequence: TGTGCCAGCAGCCCCATTGGTAGCGGGAGAGAAAATGAGCAGTTCTTC. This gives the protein CASSPIGSGRENEQFF.

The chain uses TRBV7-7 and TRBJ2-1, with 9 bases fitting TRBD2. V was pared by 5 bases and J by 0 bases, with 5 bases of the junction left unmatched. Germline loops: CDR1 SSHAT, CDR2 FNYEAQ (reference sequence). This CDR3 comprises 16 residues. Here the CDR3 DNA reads TGTGCCAGCAGCCCTAGCGGGGCGAGCTCCTACAATGAGCAGTTCTTC. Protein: CASSPSGASSYNEQFF.

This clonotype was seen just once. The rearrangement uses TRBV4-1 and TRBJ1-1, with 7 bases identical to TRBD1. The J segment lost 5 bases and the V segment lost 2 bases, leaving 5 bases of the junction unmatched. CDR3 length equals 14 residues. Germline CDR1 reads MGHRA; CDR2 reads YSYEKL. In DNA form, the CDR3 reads TGCGCCAGCAGCCAATCGACAGGGAATACTGAAGCTTTCTTT. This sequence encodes CASSQSTGNTEAFF.

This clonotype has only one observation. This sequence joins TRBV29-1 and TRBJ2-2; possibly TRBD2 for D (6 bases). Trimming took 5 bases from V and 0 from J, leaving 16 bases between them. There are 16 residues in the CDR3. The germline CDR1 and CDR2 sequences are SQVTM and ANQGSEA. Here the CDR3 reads CSVKGSSESNTGELFF. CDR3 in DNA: TGCAGCGTTAAGGGGTCTAGCGAGTCGAACACCGGGGAGCTGTTTTTT.

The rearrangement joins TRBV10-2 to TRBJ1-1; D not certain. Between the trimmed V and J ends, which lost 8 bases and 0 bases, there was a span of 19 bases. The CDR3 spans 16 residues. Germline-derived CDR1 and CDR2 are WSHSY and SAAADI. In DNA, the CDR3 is TGCGCCAGCTTCCTAAGGCGGCCCGACATGAACACTGAAGCTTTCTTT. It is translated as CASFLRRPDMNTEAFF.